The source of this T cell receptor beta chain is a study of CD8 T cells in ankylosing spondylitis. Study-wide results and caveats: Ankylosing spondylitis blood appeared to carry a characteristic TCR beta motif of seven to nine highly homologous variants.

This CDR3 contains 14 residues. The V and J ends lost 9 bases and 6 bases respectively, with 18 bases between them. This clonotype has only a few counts. Antigen unknown. TCRdb re-called the 5' RACE reads with MiXCR, one entry per CDR3 protein. The data show under 300,000 distinct CDR3 sequences, roughly 18% seen once. This chain uses TRBV12-3 or TRBV12-4 with TRBJ1-5; the D gene is possibly TRBD1 (5 bases). The receptor comes from a male donor with ankylosing spondylitis or in good health (not recorded which). The source material was blood, either unsorted or a sorted T cell fraction (not recorded which). CDR3 nucleotides: TGTGCCAGTGGGATCGAAGGGGTATTTCAGCCCCAGCATTTT. Translation gives CASGIEGVFQPQHF.